The 5 T cell receptor beta chains listed next were all sequenced from one sample in a study of CD8 T cells in Susac syndrome. RNA, at about 0.5 to 1 ug, was reverse transcribed with random hexamers. MiXCR was run by TCRdb on the immunoSEQ multiplex PCR reads, yielding one entry per CDR3 protein. The data hold 250,000 to 300,000 distinct CDR3 sequences, with 85% observed a single time. Sequencing was carried out using CD8+ T cells from PBMCs. These receptors came from a human donor with multiple sclerosis.

The J gene is TRBJ1-1, the V gene TRBV4-3; unclear D gene. Germline lookup yields CDR1 LGHNA and CDR2 YSLEER. Trimming pared 0 bases from V and 0 bases from J, leaving 11 bases between. The length of the CDR3 is 16 residues. In DNA form, the CDR3 reads TGCGCCAGCAGCCAAGAGGTCATGCATTTGAACACTGAAGCTTTCTTT. Amino acids: CASSQEVMHLNTEAFF.

The V gene is TRBV18, the J gene TRBJ2-1; D might be TRBD2 (5 bases). Germline V gene data show CDR1 as KGHSH and CDR2 as LQKENI. CDR3 length: 16 residues. V lost 0 bases to trimming and J lost 3 bases, with 12 bases between them. CDR3 nucleotides: TGTGCCAGCTCACCACCGGAGGAGGATCACTACAATGAGCAGTTCTTC. Amino acid sequence: CASSPPEEDHYNEQFF.

The chain has TRBV9 and TRBJ1-3, with TRBD1 matching 8 bases. Germline CDR1 is SGDLS and CDR2 is YYNGEE. V shed 3 bases and J 6 bases; nucleotides not matched to a gene: 8. CDR3 length: 15 amino acids. For the CDR3, the DNA is TGTGCCAGCAGCGCCGGGACAGGACCCAAAAACACCATATATTTT. Translation: CASSAGTGPKNTIYF.

The V and J genes are TRBV7-9 and TRBJ2-3, with D perhaps matching TRBD1 (6 bases). The CDR3 is 13 residues long. From germline, CDR1 is SEHNR and CDR2 FQNEAQ (reference sequence). Trimming pared 4 bases from V and 6 bases from J, leaving 11 bases between. Here the CDR3 reads CASSWGPSDTQYF. CDR3 coding DNA: TGTGCCAGCAGCTGGGGGCCGAGTGATACGCAGTATTTT. Looking up the rest from reference TRBV7-9 and TRBJ2-3 gives the full variable domain: DTGVSQNPRHKITKRGQNVTFRCDPISEHNRLYWYRQTLGQGPEFLTYFQNEAQLEKSRLLSDRFSAERPKGSFSTLEIQRTEQGDSAMYLCASSWGPSDTQYFGPGTRLTVL.

V and J are TRBV2 and TRBJ2-7, with 8 bases matching TRBD2. The CDR3 spans 14 residues. The junction had 6 bases not matched to a gene; V was cut back by 7 bases and J by 1 base. The germline V gene encodes CDR1 SNHLY and CDR2 FYNNEI. CDR3 in DNA: TGTGCCAGCACTAGCGGGCTACCTTCCTACGAGCAGTACTTC. This codes for CASTSGLPSYEQYF.